These T cell receptor beta chains were read from a single sample in a study of T cell responses to AZD1222 COVID-19 vaccine. This table comes from immunoSEQ multiplex PCR, and its TCRdb copy is limited to in-frame clones, with some not included. The repertoire holds 90,000 to 120,000 clones, with 89% as singletons. The sample here was peripheral blood, taken on day 0 of AZD1222 vaccination. Receptor source: an adult in good health. CDR3s include the opening cysteine and the closing phenylalanine or tryptophan. The order of the fields is V gene, J gene, D gene, clone size, CDR3 DNA, CDR3 protein. A D gene is named only where the DNA matches it firmly. The size entry is marked missing in some rows and otherwise reads once, few, many or a size class.

TRBV18	TRBJ2-7	.	.	TGTGCCAGCTCACCAACAACGGGTGACTACGAGCAGTACTTC	CASSPTTGDYEQYF
TRBV27	TRBJ1-4	.	.	TGTGCCAGCGAACTCCCGCTGGGGCAGGGCCGCGAAAAACTGTTTTTT	CASELPLGQGREKLFF
TRBV6-5	TRBJ2-5	TRBD2	.	TGTGCCAGCAGCGCCCCGACTAGCGGGGAGACCCAGTACTTC	CASSAPTSGETQYF
TRBV12-3/TRBV12-4	TRBJ1-2	.	.	TGTGCCAGCAAGCTCCGTGAGACTCGGGGCTACACCTTC	CASKLRETRGYTF
TRBV2	TRBJ2-3	.	.	TGTGCCATTTCTCGGACGAGTCGCACAGATACGCAGTATTTT	CAISRTSRTDTQYF
TRBV18	TRBJ1-5	.	.	TGTGCCAGCTCAGATGGGACTAGATATCAGCCCCAGCATTTT	CASSDGTRYQPQHF
TRBV5-1	TRBJ1-5	.	.	TGCGCCAGCAGCGGACAGCCCAATCAGCCCCAGCATTTT	CASSGQPNQPQHF
TRBV19	TRBJ1-2	TRBD1	.	TGTGCCAGTAGTATCCCTGGGACAGACTATGGCTACACCTTC	CASSIPGTDYGYTF
TRBV6-4	TRBJ2-6	.	.	TGTGCCAGCAGTGATGGACGGTCTGGGGCCAACGTCCTGACTTTC	CASSDGRSGANVLTF
TRBV7-9	TRBJ1-1	.	.	TGTGCCAGCAGCCGGCCGGAGGGTACCCCTGAAGCTTTCTTT	CASSRPEGTPEAFF
TRBV30	TRBJ2-1	TRBD2	once	TGTGCCTGGAATTCACTAGCGGGAGGAAGTAATGAGCAGTTCTTC	CAWNSLAGGSNEQFF
TRBV6-5	TRBJ1-5	.	.	TGTGCCAGCAGAAACTCTGGACAGCCGAATCAGCCCCAGCATTTT	CASRNSGQPNQPQHF
TRBV6-6	TRBJ2-7	TRBD1	.	TGTGCCAGCACCGGACAGGGGTCCTTCTACGAGCAGTACTTC	CASTGQGSFYEQYF
TRBV7-2	TRBJ2-5	.	.	TGTGCCAGCAGCTTAGGCGCGGGGACCCAGTACTTC	CASSLGAGTQYF
TRBV6-5	TRBJ2-2	.	.	TGTGCCAGCATGAAGGCGGAGGCCGGGGAGCTGTTTTTT	CASMKAEAGELFF
TRBV15	TRBJ2-1	TRBD2	.	TGTGCCACCAGCATGCGGGAGGCCTACAATGAGCAGTTCTTC	CATSMREAYNEQFF
TRBV6-5	TRBJ2-1	TRBD2	.	TGTGCCAGCACAGGGACTAGCGGGAACAATGAGCAGTTCTTC	CASTGTSGNNEQFF
TRBV7-2	TRBJ2-2	TRBD1	.	TGTGCCAGCAGAGGGACAGGGACCGGGGAGCTGTTTTTT	CASRGTGTGELFF
TRBV5-1	TRBJ1-6	TRBD1	.	TGCGCCAGCAGCCCCGGGACAGGGTCCGCCGATAATTCACCCCTCCACTTT	CASSPGTGSADNSPLHF
TRBV7-3	TRBJ2-2	.	.	TGTGCCAGCAGCTTAGGGACGCAGAGTACCGGGGAGCTGTTTTTT	CASSLGTQSTGELFF
TRBV5-1	TRBJ2-2	TRBD2	.	TGCGCCAGCAGCTTGGCCCCGGCGGGAGTATCCACCGGGGAGCTGTTTTTT	CASSLAPAGVSTGELFF
TRBV6-4	TRBJ2-7	.	.	TGTGCCAGCAGTTTACCTCCAACGATCTACGAGCAGTACTTC	CASSLPPTIYEQYF
TRBV27	TRBJ2-3	TRBD2	.	TGTGCCAGCAGTTCACTAGCGGGAGAGTCCACAGATACGCAGTATTTT	CASSSLAGESTDTQYF
TRBV5-1	TRBJ2-2	.	.	TGCGCCAGCAGCTTGGCCCCCTTTGCGGGCGCCGGGGAGCTGTTTTTT	CASSLAPFAGAGELFF